The clone carrying this T cell receptor (beta chain) was observed a handful of times. What it binds is not known. The data derive from a study of T cell repertoires in cytomegalovirus infection. Broader study findings: What dominated the ex vivo response were HLA-C-restricted CMV-specific TCR beta clonotypes.

Each CDR3 protein is one row after TCRdb ran MiXCR on the reads. This sample has some 800,000 distinct CDR3 sequences, with 25% to 30% found just once. Germline V gene lookup returns CDR1 MDHEN and CDR2 SYDVKM. CDR3 length equals 17 residues. Trimming cost V 4 bases and J 4 bases, with 19 bases left between them. The genes are TRBV28 and TRBJ2-2; D is undetermined. The clonotype was recovered from a human donor in good health (CMV status not recorded). Some clones in this sample may be carry-over from other donors' samples. This specimen was cultured CD8+ T cells from PBMCs, taken from culture after CMV antigen stimulation. The CDR3 DNA follows: TGTGCCAGCAGTTATTCTCCAGAACAGCCTATCACCGGGGAGCTGTTTTTT. Its translation: CASSYSPEQPITGELFF.